The next 25 T cell receptor beta chains were all read from a single sample in a study of blood T cell repertoires in COVID-19. The protocol was immunoSEQ multiplex PCR, while the TCRdb copy is restricted to in-frame clones and leaves out a portion. The table has roughly 160,000 clones, 83% seen once. Sequencing was performed on peripheral blood. The receptors come from a woman aged 80 or over with acute or convalescent COVID-19.

This clone occurred a few times. The chain links TRBV10-2 to TRBJ1-3; no definite D call. Trimming stripped 0 bases from V and 1 base from J, with 4 bases between. The germline CDR1 and CDR2 sequences are WSHSY and SAAADI. This CDR3 region has 14 residues. CDR3 coding DNA: TGCGCCAGCAGTGAGTCGCGATCTGGAAACACCATATATTTT. Translation: CASSESRSGNTIYF.

The chain combines TRBV18 with TRBJ2-7; a possible D gene is TRBD2 (5 bases). This CDR3 is built from 13 residues. The germline V gene has CDR1 KGHSH and CDR2 LQKENI. Trimming removed 3 bases at V and 3 bases at J, with 9 bases between. This chain's CDR3 is CASSPSGYYEQYF. The CDR3 DNA is TGTGCCAGCTCACCGTCGGGGTACTACGAGCAGTACTTC.

This clone was detected a few times. The chain joins TRBV19 to TRBJ1-2; 8 positions match TRBD1. Germline V gene data show CDR1 as LNHDA and CDR2 as SQIVND (reference sequence). The V segment lost 5 bases and the J segment 8 bases; nucleotides outside the gene matches: 16. The CDR3 runs 16 residues. CDR3 nucleotides: TGTGCCAGTAGTTCGCAACCCGGACAGGGCCATGGGGGCTACACCTTC. It is translated as CASSSQPGQGHGGYTF. The full variable domain, rest sourced from reference TRBV19 and TRBJ1-2, is DGGITQSPKYLFRKEGQNVTLSCEQNLNHDAMYWYRQDPGQGLRLIYYSQIVNDFQKGDIAEGYSVSREKKESFPLTVTSAQKNPTAFYLCASSSQPGQGHGGYTFGSGTRLTVV.

The chain uses TRBV9 and TRBJ2-3; TRBD2 matches at 10 bases. V lost 0 bases, J lost 4 bases, and 2 bases stayed unmatched. This CDR3 contains 15 residues. The germline gives CDR1 SGDLS, CDR2 YYNGEE. The CDR3 bases are TGTGCCAGCAGCGTAGGAAGCGGGGGGGCAGATACGCAGTATTTT. It encodes CASSVGSGGADTQYF.

V usage is TRBV11-1 and J usage is TRBJ2-7, with D uncertain. Germline CDR1 SGHAT, CDR2 FQDESV (reference sequence). The CDR3 has 13 amino acids. Trimming cost V 1 base and J 3 bases, with 7 bases left between them. The CDR3 here is CASSLGQNYEQYF. The CDR3, as DNA: TGTGCCAGCAGCTTAGGTCAGAACTACGAGCAGTACTTC.

The V and J genes are TRBV2 and TRBJ2-1; maybe TRBD1 (5 bases). The CDR3 totals 13 residues. The germline gives CDR1 SNHLY, CDR2 FYNNEI. Trimming shortened V by 8 bases and J by 8 bases, and 16 bases separated the two germline ends. CDR3: CASRVGASDEQFF. Written as DNA, the CDR3 is TGTGCCAGCCGAGTAGGGGCTTCGGATGAGCAGTTCTTC. The full variable domain, its missing parts supplied by reference TRBV2 and TRBJ2-1, is EPEVTQTPSHQVTQMGQEVILRCVPISNHLYFYWYRQILGQKVEFLVSFYNNEISEKSEIFDDQFSVERPDGSNFTLKIRSTKLEDSAMYFCASRVGASDEQFFGPGTRLTVL.

This chain joins TRBV28 and TRBJ2-5; possible D gene TRBD2, 5 bases. CDR1 is MDHEN, CDR2 SYDVKM, per germline. CDR3 size: 12 residues. V lost 8 bases and J lost 3, with 10 bases in between. CDR3 loop: CASFKGEETQYF. The CDR3 bases are TGTGCCAGCTTCAAGGGAGAAGAGACCCAGTACTTC.

This clone is a singleton in its sample. The V gene is TRBV9, the J gene TRBJ2-2, with 9 bases fitting TRBD1. The CDR3 sequence is 17 residues long. The germline V gene has CDR1 SGDLS and CDR2 YYNGEE. V gave up 4 bases and J gave up 4 bases; unmatched junction bases: 11. The DNA of the CDR3 is TGTGCCAGCAGCATTAGACCGGGACAGGGCACCACCGGGGAGCTGTTTTTT. This encodes CASSIRPGQGTTGELFF.

The chain is built from TRBV5-1 and TRBJ1-2, with 8 bases identical to TRBD1. In germline, CDR1 is SGHRS, CDR2 YFSETQ. V lost 5 bases, J lost 2 bases, and 5 bases stayed unmatched. The length of the CDR3 is 14 residues. As DNA, the CDR3 is TGCGCCAGCAGGGTGCAGGGGGCCAACTATGGCTACACCTTC. Translated: CASRVQGANYGYTF.

The chain joins TRBV5-1 to TRBJ2-3; D gene ambiguous. The V gene lost 7 bases and the J gene lost 3 bases, with 6 bases spanning the gap. This CDR3 has 11 amino acids. The germline CDR1 and CDR2 sequences are SGHRS and YFSETQ. The CDR3 reads CASAGTDTQYF. CDR3 nucleotides: TGCGCCAGCGCAGGAACAGATACGCAGTATTTT.

This chain joins TRBV7-2 and TRBJ2-2; 8 bases are a match to TRBD1. The CDR3 has 16 residues. The junction had 6 bases not matched to a gene; V was cut back by 5 bases and J by 1 base. Germline CDR1 is SGHTA and CDR2 is FQGNSA. In DNA form, the CDR3 reads TGTGCCAGCAGCCTACCGGGACAGGTGAACACCGGGGAGCTGTTTTTT. This translates into CASSLPGQVNTGELFF.

The chain links TRBV7-6 to TRBJ2-5; TRBD2 matches 8 bases. V lost 2 bases and J lost 4; bases outside the gene matches: 18. In germline, CDR1 is SGHVS, CDR2 FNYEAQ. The CDR3 is 19 amino acids. CDR3 bases: TGTGCCAGCAGCTTAAGTTCAAGCGGGAGATTGGGGCCAGGAGAGACCCAGTACTTC. Its protein is CASSLSSSGRLGPGETQYF.

V gene TRBV6-5 combines with J gene TRBJ1-5; D ambiguous. Germline V gene sequence: CDR1 MNHEY, CDR2 SVGAGI. Between the trimmed V and J ends, which lost 8 bases and 4 bases, there was a span of 6 bases. The CDR3 consists of 11 residues. The CDR3 region is CASRENQPQHF. For the CDR3, the DNA is TGTGCCAGCCGGGAGAATCAGCCCCAGCATTTT.

CDR3 sequence (DNA): TGCAGCGTTGATAGGACAGGGTTGAACACTGAAGCTTTCTTT. Translating it yields CSVDRTGLNTEAFF. The chain links TRBV29-1 to TRBJ1-1, with 8 bases matching TRBD1. Germline V gives CDR1 SQVTM, CDR2 ANQGSEA. This CDR3 has 14 amino acids. J gave up 0 bases and V 3 bases, and 3 bases lay outside the gene matches.

This clone was observed a handful of times. V and J are TRBV2 and TRBJ1-6, with 10 bases that match TRBD1. The V gene end was trimmed by 5 bases and the J gene end by 10 bases; junction bases not matched to a gene: 11. Germline CDR1 SNHLY, CDR2 FYNNEI. The CDR3 is 16 amino acids. The CDR3 DNA reads as TGTGCCAGCAGTTCCAATCCCGGGACAGGGGAATCACCCCTCCACTTT. It codes for CASSSNPGTGESPLHF.

The rearrangement uses TRBV9 and TRBJ1-1; weak D call: TRBD1 (5 bases). Germline V gene data show CDR1 as SGDLS and CDR2 as YYNGEE. V was cut by 4 bases and J by 1 base, with 14 bases left in between. This CDR3 spans 15 amino acids. This CDR3 reads CASSPSTEANTEAFF. The CDR3 bases are TGTGCCAGCAGCCCGTCGACAGAGGCGAACACTGAAGCTTTCTTT.

This rearrangement joins TRBV6-4 to TRBJ2-1; 14 bases line up with TRBD2. The germline gives CDR1 MRHNA, CDR2 SNTAGT. V trimming: 3 bases; J trimming: 10 bases; junction bases outside the gene matches: 5. CDR3 length: 15 amino acids. The CDR3 region is CASSDRLAGGSEQFF. As DNA, the CDR3 is TGTGCCAGCAGTGATAGACTAGCGGGAGGGTCAGAGCAGTTCTTC.

The chain carries TRBV18 and TRBJ1-1, with 7 positions matching TRBD1. Unmatched junction bases numbered 5, after V lost 3 bases and J lost 7 bases. The CDR3 runs 13 residues. CDR1 and CDR2 from the germline V gene are KGHSH and LQKENI. The CDR3: CASSPGQSYEAFF. CDR3 in DNA: TGTGCCAGCTCACCGGGACAGAGCTATGAAGCTTTCTTT.

The chain uses TRBV5-8 and TRBJ2-2, with TRBD1 matching over 7 bases. The CDR3 loop spans 13 amino acids. CDR1 and CDR2 (germline): SGHTS, YDEGEE. V was pared by 3 bases and J by 6 bases, with 2 bases of the junction left unmatched. The CDR3 is CASSWDSPGELFF. CDR3 DNA sequence: TGTGCCAGCAGCTGGGACAGTCCCGGGGAGCTGTTTTTT.

In its sample, this clone was seen once. The chain carries TRBV6-2 or TRBV6-3 and TRBJ2-2; no firm D call. The CDR3 extends over 14 amino acids. V lost 2 bases to trimming and J lost 4 bases, with 8 bases between them. Germline assignment: CDR1 MNHEY and CDR2 SVGEGT. CDR3 loop: CASSYMMSTGELFF. CDR3 nucleotides: TGTGCCAGCAGTTACATGATGAGCACCGGGGAGCTGTTTTTT.

The chain couples TRBV6-6 to TRBJ2-5; D is perhaps TRBD1 (5 bases). This CDR3 comprises 13 residues. Trimming stripped 8 bases from V and 3 bases from J, with 13 bases between. CDR1 MNHNY and CDR2 SVGAGI come from the germline V gene (reference sequence). The CDR3 nucleotides are TGTGCCAGCTTACAGGCCTCCAAAGAGACCCAGTACTTC. This encodes CASLQASKETQYF.

The gene calls are TRBV15 and TRBJ2-5, with a possible D match to TRBD2 (6 bases). Germline V gives CDR1 LNHNV, CDR2 YYDKDF (reference sequence). Deletions cut 1 base from V and 4 bases from J, with 19 bases between. This CDR3 spans 17 amino acids. CDR3 residues: CATSRVTGRRAPETQYF. The CDR3 nucleotides are TGTGCCACCAGCAGAGTTACCGGACGGAGGGCTCCAGAGACCCAGTACTTC.

V usage is TRBV5-1 and J usage is TRBJ1-4, with D maybe TRBD1 (5 bases). This CDR3 contains 16 residues. Germline V lookup: CDR1 SGHRS, CDR2 YFSETQ. Trimming shortened V by 4 bases and J by 3 bases, and 16 bases separated the two germline ends. The CDR3, as DNA: TGCGCCAGCAGCCGAAATGCGGACAATTCTAATGAAAAACTGTTTTTT. Translated: CASSRNADNSNEKLFF.

This chain joins TRBV2 and TRBJ2-5, with D perhaps TRBD2 (5 bases). The germline V gene encodes CDR1 SNHLY and CDR2 FYNNEI. The CDR3 has 14 residues. With 0 bases removed from V and 9 bases from J, the gap between germline ends came to 14 bases. In DNA, the CDR3 is TGTGCCAGCAGTGAAGCGCGTACTAGTTGGGCCCAGTACTTC. It codes for CASSEARTSWAQYF.

This clone was detected only a few times. The rearrangement uses TRBV3-1 (or the pseudogene TRBV3-2) and TRBJ1-2, with no clear D. The V end was cut by 1 base, the J end by 6 bases, with 12 bases between. This CDR3 has 14 residues. Germline V gives CDR1 LGHDT, CDR2 YNNKEL (reference sequence). In nucleotides, the CDR3 is TGTGCCAGCAGCCAAGCCGGCAGGCCTAATGGCTACACCTTC. Residues: CASSQAGRPNGYTF.